This passage covers 25 T cell receptor beta chains from one sample sequenced in a study of blood T cells in healthy people across ages. A second PCR of about 7 to 12 cycles used a sample-barcoded 5' primer and a J-beta primer mix. TCRdb independently ran MiXCR on the 5' RACE reads; one entry per CDR3 protein. The sample has about 1,000,000 distinct CDR3 sequences, roughly 45% seen once. Sequenced material: blood. Receptors originate from a woman in her sixties or seventies in good health.

This clonotype was seen a few times. V and J are TRBV6-5 and TRBJ2-7, with TRBD1 matching over 7 bases. Germline CDR1 MNHEY, CDR2 SVGAGI. With V trimmed by 5 bases and J by 0 bases, 10 bases remained unmatched. This CDR3 comprises 16 residues. CDR3 protein: CASSRRGTASSYEQYF. The CDR3 DNA reads as TGTGCCAGCAGTCGACGTGGGACAGCCAGCTCCTACGAGCAGTACTTC.

The V and J genes are TRBV11-2 and TRBJ2-1; the D is unclear. V gave up 1 base and J gave up 8 bases, with 12 bases separating them. This CDR3 region has 14 residues. CDR1 is SGHAT, CDR2 FQNNGV, per germline. The CDR3 spells CASSLASKGDEQFF. The CDR3 DNA reads as TGTGCCAGCAGCTTAGCCAGCAAGGGCGATGAGCAGTTCTTC. Combining the CDR3 with reference TRBV11-2 and TRBJ2-1 gives the whole variable domain EAGVAQSPRYKIIEKRQSVAFWCNPISGHATLYWYQQILGQGPKLLIQFQNNGVVDDSQLPKDRFSAERLKGVDSTLKIQPAKLEDSAVYLCASSLASKGDEQFFGPGTRLTVL.

The chain recombines TRBV5-1 with TRBJ2-7, with D possibly TRBD2 on 5 matching bases. Trimming stripped 2 bases from V and 5 bases from J, with 14 bases between. CDR1 SGHRS and CDR2 YFSETQ come from the germline V gene. This CDR3 region has 14 residues. CDR3 sequence reads: CASSFRESINEQYF. As DNA, the CDR3 is TGCGCCAGCAGCTTCCGGGAAAGTATCAACGAGCAGTACTTC.

CDR3 region: CASSRVGTEQYF. In DNA, the CDR3 is TGCGCCAGCAGCCGAGTCGGGACGGAGCAGTACTTC. The V call is TRBV4-1, the J call TRBJ2-7; D assignment may be TRBD1 or TRBD2 (5 bases each). This CDR3 spans 12 amino acids. Germline CDR1 and CDR2: MGHRA and YSYEKL. The V and J ends lost 4 bases and 7 bases respectively, with 11 bases between them.

The rearrangement uses TRBV7-9 and TRBJ2-1; 9 bases agree with TRBD2. The J segment lost 9 bases and the V segment lost 3 bases, leaving 9 bases of the junction unmatched. Germline CDR1 reads SEHNR; CDR2 reads FQNEAQ (reference sequence). The CDR3 is made up of 15 amino acids. The CDR3 loop reads CASSLVSGLAGEQFF. The CDR3 DNA reads TGTGCCAGCAGCTTGGTTTCGGGACTAGCTGGTGAGCAGTTCTTC.

The chain links TRBV20-1 to TRBJ2-1, with a weak D call TRBD2 (5 bases). V was trimmed by 0 bases and J by 0 bases, leaving 9 bases between them. The CDR3 extends over 15 amino acids. Looked up from germline, CDR1 is DFQATT and CDR2 is SNEGSKA (reference sequence). CDR3 bases: TGCAGTGCTAGAGATGGGAGTAGCTCCTACAATGAGCAGTTCTTC. This translates into CSARDGSSSYNEQFF.

The chain carries TRBV12-3 or TRBV12-4 and TRBJ2-5, with D possibly being TRBD2 (5 bases). The CDR3 spans 12 residues. V lost 4 bases to trimming and J lost 6 bases, with 9 bases between them. The CDR3 loop reads CASSSSIQTQYF. For the CDR3, the DNA is TGTGCCAGCAGTTCTAGCATCCAGACCCAGTACTTC.

This clonotype was counted only a few times. The chain couples TRBV20-1 to TRBJ2-3; D is unresolved. The V gene's germline CDR1 is DFQATT and CDR2 SNEGSKA (reference sequence). V was pared by 1 base and J by 2 bases, with 4 bases between. This CDR3 has 12 residues. The CDR3 DNA follows: TGCAGTGCTAGAGGCAACACAGATACGCAGTATTTT. The encoded protein is CSARGNTDTQYF.

This clonotype was recorded a few times. The rearrangement uses TRBV9 and TRBJ2-5; perhaps TRBD1 as D (6 bases). The germline V gene encodes CDR1 SGDLS and CDR2 YYNGEE. The CDR3 has 15 amino acids. V lost 3 bases and J 1 base, leaving 13 bases between the germline ends. The CDR3 protein is CASSAMTGPQETQYF. The CDR3 nucleotides read TGTGCCAGCAGCGCCATGACAGGCCCCCAAGAGACCCAGTACTTC.

The chain is built from TRBV25-1 and TRBJ2-1; no clear D. This CDR3 is built from 16 residues. Trimming removed 8 bases from V and 6 bases from J, with 23 bases in between. CDR1 MGHDK and CDR2 SYGVNS come from the germline V gene. The DNA for the CDR3 is TGTGCCAGCTCCAGCTCCGCTGCGCGGCCCCTCAATGAGCAGTTCTTC. Residues: CASSSSAARPLNEQFF. The full variable domain, completed using reference TRBV25-1 and TRBJ2-1, is EADIYQTPRYLVIGTGKKITLECSQTMGHDKMYWYQQDPGMELHLIHYSYGVNSTEKGDLSSESTVSRIRTEHFPLTLESARPSHTSQYLCASSSSAARPLNEQFFGPGTRLTVL.

The chain links TRBV6-1 to TRBJ2-7; D is perhaps TRBD1 (6 bases). The length of the CDR3 is 12 residues. Germline-derived CDR1 and CDR2 are MNHNS and SASEGT. Deletions cut 8 bases from V and 3 bases from J, with 11 bases between. Here the CDR3 DNA reads TGTGCCAGCGGACAGAGTTACTACGAGCAGTACTTC. Amino acid sequence: CASGQSYYEQYF.

The V and J genes are TRBV7-3 and TRBJ2-1; D is possibly TRBD2 (6 bases). V lost 2 bases and J 6 bases, leaving 8 bases between the germline ends. Germline CDR1 and CDR2: SGHTA and FQGTGA. The CDR3 totals 13 residues. CDR3 sequence (DNA): TGTGCCAGCAGCTTACTAGCGTTCAATGAGCAGTTCTTC. Translating gives CASSLLAFNEQFF.

This chain joins TRBV20-1 and TRBJ1-2; no definite D call. The CDR3 spans 14 residues. Trimming pared 0 bases from V and 3 bases from J, leaving 11 bases between. Germline V CDR1 and CDR2: DFQATT, SNEGSKA (reference sequence). CDR3 amino acids: CSARDLRQDYGYTF. CDR3 DNA: TGCAGTGCTAGAGATCTCAGGCAGGACTATGGCTACACCTTC.

The genes are TRBV20-1 and TRBJ2-1; 11 bases are a match to TRBD2. With 3 bases clipped from V and 6 bases from J, the junction kept 10 bases outside the gene matches. This CDR3 comprises 16 residues. Germline V lookup: CDR1 DFQATT, CDR2 SNEGSKA (reference sequence). The CDR3 loop is CSASALGSGRANEQFF. Here the CDR3 DNA reads TGCAGTGCTAGCGCTCTTGGTAGCGGGAGGGCCAATGAGCAGTTCTTC.

The table lists this clonotype with a few counts. The chain uses TRBV12-3 or TRBV12-4 and TRBJ1-2, with D possibly being TRBD1 (6 bases). The CDR3 has 14 residues. V was clipped by 3 bases and J by 6 bases, with 14 bases between them. This CDR3 is CASSFLHGTHGYTF. The CDR3 region has the DNA TGTGCCAGCAGTTTTTTACATGGGACACATGGCTACACCTTC.

The V call is TRBV20-1, the J call TRBJ2-5, with D perhaps given as TRBD1 or TRBD2 (6 bases each). Germline loops: CDR1 DFQATT, CDR2 SNEGSKA (reference sequence). The ends were cut back, 6 bases at V and 4 bases at J, with 12 bases in the middle. This CDR3 region has 12 residues. CDR3 DNA sequence: TGCAGTGCCACCACGGGGGCAGAGACCCAGTACTTC. It yields the protein CSATTGAETQYF.

This clonotype was seen only once. The chain carries TRBV20-1 and TRBJ2-1, with D perhaps given as TRBD1 or TRBD2 (5 bases each). This CDR3 has 13 residues. From germline, CDR1 is DFQATT and CDR2 SNEGSKA (reference sequence). The V gene lost 5 bases and the J gene lost 6 bases, with 14 bases spanning the gap. The CDR3 nucleotides read TGCAGTGCTGTAGTCGGGACCCTCAATGAGCAGTTCTTC. The encoded protein is CSAVVGTLNEQFF.

V gene TRBV20-1 combines with J gene TRBJ2-3; tentative D call: TRBD2 (5 bases). Germline lookup yields CDR1 DFQATT and CDR2 SNEGSKA (reference sequence). The length of the CDR3 is 14 residues. V lost 5 bases, J lost 0 bases, and 12 bases lay in between. Written as DNA, the CDR3 is TGCAGTGCTGAGGCCCAGCGGAGCACAGATACGCAGTATTTT. Amino acid sequence: CSAEAQRSTDTQYF.

This clonotype has only a few counts. The chain has TRBV6-5 and TRBJ2-7, with 8 positions matching TRBD1. The J segment lost 5 bases and the V segment lost 3 bases, leaving 6 bases of the junction unmatched. The CDR3 spans 14 residues. Germline V gene data show CDR1 as MNHEY and CDR2 as SVGAGI. DNA of the CDR3: TGTGCCAGCAGTTATAGTGGACAGGGCCACGAGCAGTACTTC. Residues: CASSYSGQGHEQYF.

This rearrangement joins TRBV29-1 to TRBJ2-5; TRBD2 aligns across 7 bases. V shed 6 bases and J 0 bases; nucleotides not matched to a gene: 7. The germline V gene has CDR1 SQVTM and CDR2 ANQGSEA. The CDR3 consists of 14 residues. The chain's CDR3 is CSVPLGGYQETQYF. CDR3 in DNA: TGCAGCGTACCGTTGGGGGGGTACCAAGAGACCCAGTACTTC.

This clonotype was counted only a few times. The rearrangement links TRBV10-3 to TRBJ2-3; either TRBD1 or TRBD2 may fit D (5 bases each). CDR1 is ENHRY, CDR2 SYGVKD, per germline. Trimming cost V 7 bases and J 2 bases, with 10 bases left between them. The CDR3 runs to 13 residues. CDR3 coding DNA: TGTGCCATCAAGGGGACCAACACAGATACGCAGTATTTT. Amino acids: CAIKGTNTDTQYF.

The J gene is TRBJ2-7, the V gene TRBV20-1, with no clear D. With 5 bases removed from V and 6 bases from J, the gap between germline ends came to 17 bases. The CDR3 runs 13 residues. Germline lookup yields CDR1 DFQATT and CDR2 SNEGSKA (reference sequence). CDR3 residues: CSASGPVLGEQYF. Here the CDR3 DNA reads TGCAGTGCTTCTGGACCGGTCTTGGGCGAGCAGTACTTC.

The rearrangement links TRBV7-2 to TRBJ1-1, with D unclear. This CDR3 region has 13 residues. V was shortened by 1 base and J by 6 bases, with 9 bases between the two germline ends. Germline V lookup: CDR1 SGHTA, CDR2 FQGNSA. The CDR3 loop reads CASSLEPRAEAFF. The CDR3 bases are TGTGCCAGCAGCTTAGAACCCCGCGCTGAAGCTTTCTTT.

The chain couples TRBV27 to TRBJ1-2; TRBD1 might be the D (5 bases). The CDR3 has 16 residues. The germline V gene encodes CDR1 MNHEY and CDR2 SMNVEV (reference sequence). V was cut by 3 bases and J by 3 bases, with 17 bases left in between. The CDR3 region has the DNA TGTGCCAGCAGTTTTTCCGGGGCCCGAAAATACTATGGCTACACCTTC. Translating it yields CASSFSGARKYYGYTF.

This clonotype is a singleton in its sample. The chain has TRBV12-3 or TRBV12-4 and TRBJ1-5; possibly TRBD1 for D (6 bases). Trimming left V 5 bases short and J 0 bases short, with 17 bases between. The CDR3 covers 17 residues. In DNA, the CDR3 is TGTGCCAGCAGTATTCGGACAGAGACGTATAGCAATCAGCCCCAGCATTTT. Protein: CASSIRTETYSNQPQHF.